This T cell receptor beta chain is drawn from a study of T-cell memory formation after mild COVID-19. As for the study in general: Largely donor-specific TCR clusters were found. Overall study findings and caveats: The authors did not confirm SARS-CoV-2 specificity of second-wave clones peaking day 37. Day 15 to 85 contracting clones showed balanced CD4/CD8; day 15 to 37 expanders favored CD4+.

Comments on this clonotype: Its antigen remains unidentified.

Each CDR3 protein gets one entry after TCRdb re-called the 5' RACE reads with MiXCR. This table has about 440,000 distinct CDR3 sequences, roughly 20% appearing once. This CDR3 region has 14 residues. Trimming pared 1 base from V and 3 bases from J, leaving 7 bases between. Germline V gene sequence: CDR1 SEHNR, CDR2 FQNEAQ (reference sequence). The chain is built from TRBV7-9 and TRBJ1-5; D gene uncertain. Sequencing was carried out using PBMCs or a T cell subset sorted from them (not recorded which). The receptor's source is an adult woman who had mild COVID-19 (a few samples of this study predate the infection). Cell type and time point are not known. DNA for the CDR3: TGTGCCAGCAGCTTAGGCGAAGTCAATCAGCCCCAGCATTTT. It yields the protein CASSLGEVNQPQHF.